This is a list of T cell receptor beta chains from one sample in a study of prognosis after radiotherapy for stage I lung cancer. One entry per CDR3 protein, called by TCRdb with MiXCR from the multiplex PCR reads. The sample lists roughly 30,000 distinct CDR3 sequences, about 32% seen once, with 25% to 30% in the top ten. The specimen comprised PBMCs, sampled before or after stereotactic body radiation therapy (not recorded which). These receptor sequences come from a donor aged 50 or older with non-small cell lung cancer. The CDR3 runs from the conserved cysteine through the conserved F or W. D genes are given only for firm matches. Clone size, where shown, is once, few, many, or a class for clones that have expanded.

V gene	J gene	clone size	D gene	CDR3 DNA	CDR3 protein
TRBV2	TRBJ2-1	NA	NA	TGTGCCAGCAGGCACGTGACTAGAGGGGGGGTAAATGAGCAGTTCTTC	CASRHVTRGGVNEQFF
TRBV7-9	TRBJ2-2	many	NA	TGTGCCAGCAGCGACCACAGTGTCGGGGAGCTGTTTTTT	CASSDHSVGELFF
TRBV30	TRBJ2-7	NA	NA	TGTGCCTGGAGGGGTCAGGGGGGCTACGAGCAGTACTTC	CAWRGQGGYEQYF
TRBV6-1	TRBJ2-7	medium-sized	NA	TGTGCCAGCAGTGAAGGACAGAGCCTCTCCTACGAGCAGTACTTC	CASSEGQSLSYEQYF
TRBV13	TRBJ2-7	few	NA	TGTGCCAGCAGGAAGGACGGACGATACGAGCAGTACTTC	CASRKDGRYEQYF
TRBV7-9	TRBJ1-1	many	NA	TGTGCCAGCAGCTTAGACGAGGATGAAGCTTTCTTT	CASSLDEDEAFF
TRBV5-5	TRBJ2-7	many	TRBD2	TGTGCCAGCAGCCCGGTGGGGGGGTCTTATGGCGAGCAGTACTTC	CASSPVGGSYGEQYF
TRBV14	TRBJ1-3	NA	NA	TGTGCCAGTAGCCCCGACGCGTGCAGAGGAAACACCATATATTTT	CASSPDACRGNTIYF
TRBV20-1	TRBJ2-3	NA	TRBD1	TGCAGTGCTCTCTCTAACAGGGGTATTGATACGCAGTATTTT	CSALSNRGIDTQYF
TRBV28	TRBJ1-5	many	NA	TGTGCCAGCAGTAAGGACAGTCGACAGCCCCAGCATTTT	CASSKDSRQPQHF
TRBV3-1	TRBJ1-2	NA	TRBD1	TGTGCCAGCAGCCAGACAGACAGGGACGGCTACACCTTC	CASSQTDRDGYTF
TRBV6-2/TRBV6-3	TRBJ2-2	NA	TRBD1	TGTGCCAGCATCGAGGGGGCGCGAGTGACCGGGGAGCTGTTTTTT	CASIEGARVTGELFF
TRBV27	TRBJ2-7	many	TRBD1	TGTGCCAGCTCCTTAGCCGCAGGGGGCGGGTACGAGCAGTACTTC	CASSLAAGGGYEQYF
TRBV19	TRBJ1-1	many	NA	TGTGCCAGTAGTATAGCTGGTGAAGCTTTCTTT	CASSIAGEAFF
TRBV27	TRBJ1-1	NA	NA	TGTGCCAGCAGAAACCACCCAGGGTCGCCTAACACTGAAGCTTTCTTT	CASRNHPGSPNTEAFF
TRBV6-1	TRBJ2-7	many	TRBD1	TGTGCCAGCAGTCACCGGGACAGGGGTTACGAGCAGTACTTC	CASSHRDRGYEQYF
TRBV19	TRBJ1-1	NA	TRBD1	TGTGCCAGTAGTATAGAGGTTAGCGGGACAGGGGGTCGGGCTGAAGCTTTCTTT	CASSIEVSGTGGRAEAFF
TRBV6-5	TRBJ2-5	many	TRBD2	TGTGCCAGCAGTTACCCCCTAGCGGGGGTTTCGGAGACCCAGTACTTC	CASSYPLAGVSETQYF
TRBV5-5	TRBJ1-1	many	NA	TGTGCCAGCAGCATAGAACAGGGCACTGAAGCTTTCTTT	CASSIEQGTEAFF
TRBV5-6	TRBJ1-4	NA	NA	TGTGCCAGCAGCTTGGCGGGACAAAGGGGCACTAATGAAAAACTGTTTTTT	CASSLAGQRGTNEKLFF
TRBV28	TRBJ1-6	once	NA	TGTGCCAGCAGTTTCCAGGGTAATCATTTGTCACCCCTCCACTTT	CASSFQGNHLSPLHF
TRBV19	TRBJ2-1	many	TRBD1	TGTGCCAGTAGTGTATCAGGGGGCCGTGAGCAGTTCTTC	CASSVSGGREQFF
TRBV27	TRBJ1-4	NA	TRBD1	TGTGCCAGCAGTCGGGACAGGGGGATAAAACTGTTTTTT	CASSRDRGIKLFF
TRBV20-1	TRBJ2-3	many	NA	TGCAGTGCTAGATCCCCCCCCAAGGGCACAGATACGCAGTATTTT	CSARSPPKGTDTQYF
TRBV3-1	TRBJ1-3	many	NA	TGTGCCAGCAGCGGGTTGGCTGGAAACACCATATATTTT	CASSGLAGNTIYF
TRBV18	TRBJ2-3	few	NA	TGTGCCACCGCCGCGAGAGGGTCGGGTAGCACAGATACGCAGTATTTT	CATAARGSGSTDTQYF
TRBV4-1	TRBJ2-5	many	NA	TGCGCCAGCAGCCCTACCCGGGACCAAGAGACCCAGTACTTC	CASSPTRDQETQYF
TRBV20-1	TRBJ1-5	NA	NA	TGCAGTGCAAACCCAAAGGAGAATAGCAATAAGCCCCAGCGTTTT	CSANPKENSNKPQRF
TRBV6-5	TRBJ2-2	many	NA	TGTGCCAGCAGTTCGATAGACAGCGCGTTTTTT	CASSSIDSAFF
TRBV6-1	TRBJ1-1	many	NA	TGTGCCAGCAGTAGATCGGGACACTTGAACACTGAAGCTTTCTTT	CASSRSGHLNTEAFF
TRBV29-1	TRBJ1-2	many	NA	TGCAGCGTTGGTGGACAGTTATATGGCTACACCTTC	CSVGGQLYGYTF
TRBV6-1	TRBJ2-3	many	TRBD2	TGTGCCAGCAGTGACTGGGATAGCGGGGGGGCTAGAGATACGCAGTATTTT	CASSDWDSGGARDTQYF
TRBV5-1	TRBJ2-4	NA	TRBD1	TGCGCCAGCAGCGGGGGGACAGGTATAAACATTCAGTACTTC	CASSGGTGINIQYF
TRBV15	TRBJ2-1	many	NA	TGTGCCACCAGCAGAGAAGGGGGGACATACAATGAGCAGTTCTTC	CATSREGGTYNEQFF
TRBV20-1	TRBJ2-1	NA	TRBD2	TGCAGTGCTGAGGGCACGGGACTAGGTTCCGCTGAGCAGTTCTTC	CSAEGTGLGSAEQFF
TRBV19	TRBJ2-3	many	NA	TGTGCCAGTAGTAAGGGGGATACGCAGTATTTT	CASSKGDTQYF
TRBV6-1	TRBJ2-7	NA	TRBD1	TGTGCCAGCAAATCCGTGACAGGGGGGTACGAGCAGTACTTC	CASKSVTGGYEQYF
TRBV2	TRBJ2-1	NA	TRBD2	TGTGCCAGCAGTGCTGGGACTAGGCGGTACAATGAGCAGTTCTTC	CASSAGTRRYNEQFF
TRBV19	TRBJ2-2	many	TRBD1	TGTGCCAGTAGACCCGGGGACAGGGTGTACACCGGGGAGCTGTTTTTT	CASRPGDRVYTGELFF
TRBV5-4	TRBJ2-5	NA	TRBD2	TGTGCCAGCAGCTTGGGACTAGCGGTGGACCGGGAGACCCAGTACTTC	CASSLGLAVDRETQYF
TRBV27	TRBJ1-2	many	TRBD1	TGTGCCAGCCGGAAAGGGGACAGGGCCGGCCAGAACTATGGCTACACCTTC	CASRKGDRAGQNYGYTF
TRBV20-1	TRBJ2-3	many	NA	TGCAGTGCTGAGACAGCCAATACGCAGTATTTT	CSAETANTQYF
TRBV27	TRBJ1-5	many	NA	TGTGCCAGCAGGACTAGCAATCAGCCCCAGCATTTT	CASRTSNQPQHF
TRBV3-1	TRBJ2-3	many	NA	TGTGCCAGCGTGGGGGGTGATACGCAGTATTTT	CASVGGDTQYF
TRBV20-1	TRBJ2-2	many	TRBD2	TGCAGTGCTAGAGATCCCGGACTAGCGGGGGGCGCCGGGGAGCTGTTTTTT	CSARDPGLAGGAGELFF
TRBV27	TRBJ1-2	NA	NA	TGTGCCAGCAGCTACAGGGCAAGGGGAATAGGCTACACCTTC	CASSYRARGIGYTF
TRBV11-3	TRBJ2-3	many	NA	TGTGCCAGCAGCCGGGAACAAGAAGATACGCAGTATTTT	CASSREQEDTQYF
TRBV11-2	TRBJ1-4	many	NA	TGTGCCAGCAGCCGACAGCCTAATGAAAAACTGTTTTTT	CASSRQPNEKLFF
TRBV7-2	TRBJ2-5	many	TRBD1	TGTGCCAGCAGTATACAGGGGATTGGAGAGACCCAGTACTTC	CASSIQGIGETQYF
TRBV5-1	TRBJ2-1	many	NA	TGCGCCAGCAGCGGGGGGGGAACATCAGGGGTCGATGAGCAGTTCTTC	CASSGGGTSGVDEQFF